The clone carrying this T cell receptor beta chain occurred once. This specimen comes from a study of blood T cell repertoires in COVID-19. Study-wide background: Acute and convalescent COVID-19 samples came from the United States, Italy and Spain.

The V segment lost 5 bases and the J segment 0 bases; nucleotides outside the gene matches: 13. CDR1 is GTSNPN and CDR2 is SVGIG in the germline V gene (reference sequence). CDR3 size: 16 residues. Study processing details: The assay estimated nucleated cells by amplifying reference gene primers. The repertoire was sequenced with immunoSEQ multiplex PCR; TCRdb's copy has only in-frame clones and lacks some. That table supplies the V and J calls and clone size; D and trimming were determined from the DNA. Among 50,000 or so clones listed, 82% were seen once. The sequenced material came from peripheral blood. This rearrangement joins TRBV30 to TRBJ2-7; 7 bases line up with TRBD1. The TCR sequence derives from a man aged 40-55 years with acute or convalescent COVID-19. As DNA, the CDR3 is TGTGCCTGGGAGACTAAGACAGGGTCCTTCTCCTACGAGCAGTACTTC. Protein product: CAWETKTGSFSYEQYF.